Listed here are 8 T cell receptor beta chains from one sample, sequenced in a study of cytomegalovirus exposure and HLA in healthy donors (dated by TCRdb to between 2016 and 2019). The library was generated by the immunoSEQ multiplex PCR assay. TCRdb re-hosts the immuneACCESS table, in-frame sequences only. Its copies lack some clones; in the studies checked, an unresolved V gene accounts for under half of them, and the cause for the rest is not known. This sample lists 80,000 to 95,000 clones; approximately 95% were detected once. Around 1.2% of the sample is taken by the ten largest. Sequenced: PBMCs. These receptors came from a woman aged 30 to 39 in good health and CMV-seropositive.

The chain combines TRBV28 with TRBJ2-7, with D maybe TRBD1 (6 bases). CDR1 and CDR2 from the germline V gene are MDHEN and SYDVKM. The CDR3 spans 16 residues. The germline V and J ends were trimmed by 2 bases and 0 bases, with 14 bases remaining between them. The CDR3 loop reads CASSLNRDIASYEQYF. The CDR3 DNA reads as TGTGCCAGCAGTTTAAACCGGGACATAGCCTCCTACGAGCAGTACTTC.

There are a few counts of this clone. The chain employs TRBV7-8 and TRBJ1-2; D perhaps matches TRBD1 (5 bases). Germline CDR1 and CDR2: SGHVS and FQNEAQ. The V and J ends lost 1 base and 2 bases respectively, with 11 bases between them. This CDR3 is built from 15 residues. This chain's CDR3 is CASSLGRGGNYGYTF. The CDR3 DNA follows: TGTGCCAGCAGCTTAGGTAGGGGAGGAAACTATGGCTACACCTTC.

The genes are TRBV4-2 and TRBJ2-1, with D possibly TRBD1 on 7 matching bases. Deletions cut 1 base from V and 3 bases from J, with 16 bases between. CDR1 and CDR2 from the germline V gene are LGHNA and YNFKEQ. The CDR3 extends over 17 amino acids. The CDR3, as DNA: TGTGCCAGCAGCCAAGCTCCCGCGGGACAGTACTACAATGAGCAGTTCTTC. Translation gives CASSQAPAGQYYNEQFF.

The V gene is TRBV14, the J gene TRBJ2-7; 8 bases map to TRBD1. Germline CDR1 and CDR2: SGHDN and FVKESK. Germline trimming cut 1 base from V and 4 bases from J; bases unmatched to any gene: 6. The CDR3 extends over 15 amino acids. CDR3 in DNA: TGTGCCAGCAGCCAAGGACAGGGGAGAAATTACGAGCAGTACTTC. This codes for CASSQGQGRNYEQYF. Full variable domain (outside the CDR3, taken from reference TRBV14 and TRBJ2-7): EAGVTQFPSHSVIEKGQTVTLRCDPISGHDNLYWYRRVMGKEIKFLLHFVKESKQDESGMPNNRFLAERTGGTYSTLKVQPAELEDSGVYFCASSQGQGRNYEQYFGPGTRLTVT.

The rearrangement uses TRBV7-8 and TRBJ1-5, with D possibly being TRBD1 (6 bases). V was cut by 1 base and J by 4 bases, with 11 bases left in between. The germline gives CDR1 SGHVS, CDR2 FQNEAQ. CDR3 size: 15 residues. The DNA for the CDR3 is TGTGCCAGCAGCTTAGGGACAGCGAGAAATCAGCCCCAGCATTTT. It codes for CASSLGTARNQPQHF. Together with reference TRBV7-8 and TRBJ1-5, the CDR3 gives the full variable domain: GAGVSQSPRYKVAKRGQDVALRCDPISGHVSLFWYQQALGQGPEFLTYFQNEAQLDKSGLPSDRFFAERPEGSVSTLKIQRTQQEDSAVYLCASSLGTARNQPQHFGDGTRLSIL.

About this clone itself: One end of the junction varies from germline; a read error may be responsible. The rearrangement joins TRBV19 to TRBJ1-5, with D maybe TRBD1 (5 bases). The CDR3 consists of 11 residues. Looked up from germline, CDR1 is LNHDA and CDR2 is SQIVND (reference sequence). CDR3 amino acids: CDRVSNQPQHF. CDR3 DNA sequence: TGCGACAGAGTTAGCAATCAGCCCCAGCATTTT.

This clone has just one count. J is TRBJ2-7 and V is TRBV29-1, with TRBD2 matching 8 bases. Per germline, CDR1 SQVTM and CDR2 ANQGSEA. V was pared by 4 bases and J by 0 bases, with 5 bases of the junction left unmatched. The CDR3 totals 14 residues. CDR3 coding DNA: TGCAGCGTTGTATTAGCGGGGCACTCCTACGAGCAGTACTTC. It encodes CSVVLAGHSYEQYF.

DNA of the CDR3: TGTGCCAGCGCACGGGGGGGCGCGGGTGAAAAACTGTTTTTT. Its translation is CASARGGAGEKLFF. V gene TRBV6-5 combines with J gene TRBJ1-4; D is perhaps TRBD1 (6 bases). This CDR3 comprises 14 residues. Trimming shortened V by 8 bases and J by 7 bases, and 17 bases separated the two germline ends. Germline assignment: CDR1 MNHEY and CDR2 SVGAGI.